The present entry profiles one T cell receptor (beta chain) with its context. Grouping used clinical history reported by participants in a survey and questionnaire. Method: immunoSEQ multiplex PCR; TCRdb's copy keeps in-frame clones and lacks some. The sample shows under 350,000 clones, around 90% of them seen only once. This sample was taken from a study of blood T cell repertoires in COVID-19. As for the study in general: The United States, Italy and Spain were the sources of the acute and convalescent COVID-19 samples.

V lost 0 bases and J 8 bases, leaving 12 bases between the germline ends. Looked up from germline, CDR1 is KGHDR and CDR2 is SFDVKD. The CDR3 is 15 amino acids. This receptor was obtained from a woman aged 40 to 49 who had recovered from COVID-19. The chain couples TRBV24-1 to TRBJ1-4; D perhaps matches TRBD1 (6 bases). The material sequenced was PBMCs or T cells enriched from blood (not recorded which). CDR3: CATSDLPGAEEKLFF. As DNA, the CDR3 is TGTGCCACCAGTGATTTGCCAGGGGCTGAGGAAAAACTGTTTTTT.